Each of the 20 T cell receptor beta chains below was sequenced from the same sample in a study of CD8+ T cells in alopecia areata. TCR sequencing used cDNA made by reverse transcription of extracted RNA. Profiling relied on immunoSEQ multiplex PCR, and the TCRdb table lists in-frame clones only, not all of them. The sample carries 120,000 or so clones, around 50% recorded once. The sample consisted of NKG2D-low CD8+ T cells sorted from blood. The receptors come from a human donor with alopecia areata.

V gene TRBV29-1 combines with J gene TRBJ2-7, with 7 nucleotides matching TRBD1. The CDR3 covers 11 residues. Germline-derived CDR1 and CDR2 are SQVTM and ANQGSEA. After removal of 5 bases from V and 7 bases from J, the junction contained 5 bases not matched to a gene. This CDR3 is CSVSTGSEQYF. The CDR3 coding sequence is TGCAGCGTTTCGACAGGGAGTGAGCAGTACTTC.

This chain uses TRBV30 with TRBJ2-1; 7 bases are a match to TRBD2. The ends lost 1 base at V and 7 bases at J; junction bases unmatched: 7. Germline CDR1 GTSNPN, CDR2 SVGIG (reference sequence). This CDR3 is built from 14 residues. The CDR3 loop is CAWSASGVSNEQFF. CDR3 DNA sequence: TGTGCCTGGAGTGCGAGCGGGGTCTCGAATGAGCAGTTCTTC. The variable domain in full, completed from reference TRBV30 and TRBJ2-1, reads SQTIHQWPATLVQPVGSPLSLECTVEGTSNPNLYWYRQAAGRGLQLLFYSVGIGQISSEVPQNLSASRPQDRQFILSSKKLLLSDSGFYLCAWSASGVSNEQFFGPGTRLTVL.

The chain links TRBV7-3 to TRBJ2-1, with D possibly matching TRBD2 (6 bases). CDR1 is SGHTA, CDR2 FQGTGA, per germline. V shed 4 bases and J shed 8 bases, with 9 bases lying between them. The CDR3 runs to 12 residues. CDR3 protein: CASSSSSDEQFF. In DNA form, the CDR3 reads TGTGCCAGCAGCTCTTCTAGCGATGAGCAGTTCTTC.

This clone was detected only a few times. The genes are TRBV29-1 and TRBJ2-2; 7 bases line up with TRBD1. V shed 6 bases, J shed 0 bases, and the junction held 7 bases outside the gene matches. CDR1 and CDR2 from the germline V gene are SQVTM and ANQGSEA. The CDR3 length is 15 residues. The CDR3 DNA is TGCAGCGTCGCATCAGGACAGGCGAACACCGGGGAGCTGTTTTTT. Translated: CSVASGQANTGELFF.

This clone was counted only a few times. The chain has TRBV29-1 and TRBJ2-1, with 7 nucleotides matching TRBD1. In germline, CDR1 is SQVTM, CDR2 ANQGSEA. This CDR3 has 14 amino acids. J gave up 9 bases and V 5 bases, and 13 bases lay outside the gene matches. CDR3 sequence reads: CSVRPRDRAVEQFF. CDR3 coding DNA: TGCAGCGTTCGACCGAGAGACAGGGCGGTTGAGCAGTTCTTC.

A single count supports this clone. CDR3 nucleotide sequence: TGTGCCTGGAGTTTTGACGGTGGCTATGGCTACACCTTC. As protein: CAWSFDGGYGYTF. The rearrangement links TRBV30 to TRBJ1-2; the D is unclear. Germline V gives CDR1 GTSNPN, CDR2 SVGIG (reference sequence). This CDR3 has 13 amino acids. V lost 2 bases and J 4 bases, leaving 11 bases between the germline ends. Supplemented by reference TRBV30 and TRBJ1-2, the full variable domain reads SQTIHQWPATLVQPVGSPLSLECTVEGTSNPNLYWYRQAAGRGLQLLFYSVGIGQISSEVPQNLSASRPQDRQFILSSKKLLLSDSGFYLCAWSFDGGYGYTFGSGTRLTVV.

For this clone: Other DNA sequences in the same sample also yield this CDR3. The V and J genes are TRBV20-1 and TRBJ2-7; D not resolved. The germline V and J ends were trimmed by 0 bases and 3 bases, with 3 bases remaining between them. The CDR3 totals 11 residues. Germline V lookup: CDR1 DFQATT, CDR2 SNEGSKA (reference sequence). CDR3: CSAREGYEQYF. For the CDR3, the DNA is TGCAGTGCTAGAGAAGGCTACGAGCAGTACTTC.

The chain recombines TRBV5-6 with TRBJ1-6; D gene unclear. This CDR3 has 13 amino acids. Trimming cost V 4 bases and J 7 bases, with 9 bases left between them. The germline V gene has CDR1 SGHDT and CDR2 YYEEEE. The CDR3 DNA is TGTGCCAGCAGCCTGGGAGGGAATTCACCCCTCCACTTT. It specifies CASSLGGNSPLHF.

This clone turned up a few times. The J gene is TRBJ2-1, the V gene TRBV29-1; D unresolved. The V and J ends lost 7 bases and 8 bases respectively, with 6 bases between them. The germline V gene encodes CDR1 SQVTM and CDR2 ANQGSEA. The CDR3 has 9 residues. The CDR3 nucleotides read TGCAGCGGTGGGGATGAGCAGTTCTTC. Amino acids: CSGGDEQFF.

CDR3 nucleotide sequence: TGTGCCAGCAGCAGACAGAGCTCCTACAATGAGCAGTTCTTC. Translating it yields CASSRQSSYNEQFF. This sequence joins TRBV2 and TRBJ2-1, with a possible D match to TRBD1 (5 bases). Between the trimmed V and J ends, which lost 6 bases and 0 bases, there was a span of 9 bases. CDR3 length equals 14 residues. CDR1 is SNHLY and CDR2 is FYNNEI in the germline V gene.

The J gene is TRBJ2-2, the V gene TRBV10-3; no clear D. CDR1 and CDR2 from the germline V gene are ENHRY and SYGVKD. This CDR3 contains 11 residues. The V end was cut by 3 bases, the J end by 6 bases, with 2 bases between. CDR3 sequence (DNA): TGTGCCATCAGTGACCCCGGGGAGCTGTTTTTT. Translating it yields CAISDPGELFF.

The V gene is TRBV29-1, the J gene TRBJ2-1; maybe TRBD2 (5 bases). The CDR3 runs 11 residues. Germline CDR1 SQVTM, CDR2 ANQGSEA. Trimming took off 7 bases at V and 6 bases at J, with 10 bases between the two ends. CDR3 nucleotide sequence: TGCAGCGCAGCCCGGGGCAATGAGCAGTTCTTC. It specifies CSAARGNEQFF.

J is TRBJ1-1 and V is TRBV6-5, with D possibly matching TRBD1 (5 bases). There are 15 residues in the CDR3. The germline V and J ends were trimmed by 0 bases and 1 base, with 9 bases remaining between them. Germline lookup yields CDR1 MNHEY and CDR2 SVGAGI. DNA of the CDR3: TGTGCCAGCAGTTACTCTGGGGCGGCGAACACTGAAGCTTTCTTT. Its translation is CASSYSGAANTEAFF.

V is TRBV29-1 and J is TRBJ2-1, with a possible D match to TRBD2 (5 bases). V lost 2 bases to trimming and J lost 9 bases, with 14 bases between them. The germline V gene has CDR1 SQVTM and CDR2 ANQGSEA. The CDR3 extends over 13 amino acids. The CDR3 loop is CSVETSGFGEQFF. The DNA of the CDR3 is TGCAGCGTTGAAACCTCGGGATTCGGTGAGCAGTTCTTC.

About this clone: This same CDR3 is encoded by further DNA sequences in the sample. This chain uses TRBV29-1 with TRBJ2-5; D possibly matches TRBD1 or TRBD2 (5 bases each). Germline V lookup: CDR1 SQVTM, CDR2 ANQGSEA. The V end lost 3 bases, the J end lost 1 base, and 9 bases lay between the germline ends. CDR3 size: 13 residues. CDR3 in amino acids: CSVEGEFQETQYF. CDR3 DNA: TGCAGCGTTGAGGGGGAGTTCCAAGAGACCCAGTACTTC. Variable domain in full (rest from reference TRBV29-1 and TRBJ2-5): SAVISQKPSRDICQRGTSLTIQCQVDSQVTMMFWYRQQPGQSLTLIATANQGSEATYESGFVIDKFPISRPNLTFSTLTVSNMSPEDSSIYLCSVEGEFQETQYFGPGTRLLVL.

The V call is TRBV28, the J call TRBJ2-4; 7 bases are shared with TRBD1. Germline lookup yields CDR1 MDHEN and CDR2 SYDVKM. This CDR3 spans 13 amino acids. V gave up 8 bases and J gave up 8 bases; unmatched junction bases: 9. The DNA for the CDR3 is TGTGCCAGCGTGGGGACAGTCGAGGACATTCAGTACTTC. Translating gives CASVGTVEDIQYF.

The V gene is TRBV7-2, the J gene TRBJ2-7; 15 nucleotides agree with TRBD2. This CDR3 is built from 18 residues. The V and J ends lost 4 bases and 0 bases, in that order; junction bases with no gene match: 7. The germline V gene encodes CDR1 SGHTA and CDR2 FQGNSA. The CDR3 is CASSSPGTSGGISYEQYF. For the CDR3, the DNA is TGTGCCAGCAGCTCCCCCGGGACTAGCGGGGGGATCTCCTACGAGCAGTACTTC.

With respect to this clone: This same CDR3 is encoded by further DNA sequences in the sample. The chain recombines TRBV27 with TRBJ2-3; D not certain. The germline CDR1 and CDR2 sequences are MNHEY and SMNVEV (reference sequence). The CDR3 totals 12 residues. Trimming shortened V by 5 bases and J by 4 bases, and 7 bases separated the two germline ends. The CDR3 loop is CASSPRADTQYF. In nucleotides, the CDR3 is TGTGCCAGCAGTCCGAGAGCAGATACGCAGTATTTT.

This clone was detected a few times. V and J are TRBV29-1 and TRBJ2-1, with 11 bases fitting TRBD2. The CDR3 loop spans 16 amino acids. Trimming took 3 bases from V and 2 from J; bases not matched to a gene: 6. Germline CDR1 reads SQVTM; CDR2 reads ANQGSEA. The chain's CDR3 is CSVDKGSGRAYNEQFF. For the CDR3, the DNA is TGCAGCGTTGATAAGGGTAGCGGGAGGGCCTACAATGAGCAGTTCTTC.

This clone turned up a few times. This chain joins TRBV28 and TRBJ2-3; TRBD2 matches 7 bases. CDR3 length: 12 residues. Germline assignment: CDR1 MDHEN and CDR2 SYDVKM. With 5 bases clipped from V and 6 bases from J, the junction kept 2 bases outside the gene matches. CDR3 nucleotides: TGTGCCAGCAGTCCCGGGGGGGATACGCAGTATTTT. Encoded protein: CASSPGGDTQYF.